Listed below are T cell receptor beta chains from one sample, sequenced in a study of T cell responses to AZD1222 COVID-19 vaccine. Data came from immunoSEQ multiplex PCR; TCRdb stores just in-frame clones and leaves some out. In the table there are some 170,000 clones, more than 85% of which are singletons. The sample here was peripheral blood, taken on day 0 of AZD1222 vaccination. These receptors came from an adult in good health. CDR3s include the opening cysteine and the closing phenylalanine or tryptophan. The D gene is left open where the match is weak. Some rows have no size entry. The others give once, few or many, or a class for an expanded clone.

TRBJ1-5,.,TRBD1,TRBV6-5,TGTGCCAGCTCCCCTTTGGGGCAGGGGGAACAGCCCCAGCATTTT,CASSPLGQGEQPQHF
TRBJ2-2,once,.,TRBV11-3,TGTGCCAGCAGCTTAGGCTTCGCGAACACCGGGGAGCTGTTTTTT,CASSLGFANTGELFF
TRBJ1-1,.,.,TRBV7-2,TGTGCCAGCAGCTTGAGGACACCATACACTGAAGCTTTCTTT,CASSLRTPYTEAFF
TRBJ1-3,.,.,TRBV10-3,TGTGCCATCAACAGCAGAAACACCATATATTTT,CAINSRNTIYF
TRBJ1-2,.,.,TRBV12-3/TRBV12-4,TGTGCCAGCAGGGCACAGGCCTTCGGTGGCTACACCTTC,CASRAQAFGGYTF
TRBJ1-5,.,.,TRBV18,TGTGCCAGCTCTACGGGTGAAAATCAGCCCCAGCATTTT,CASSTGENQPQHF
TRBJ2-1,.,TRBD2,TRBV7-9,TGTGCCAGCAGCTACCTCGGGGGGTGGTCCTACAATGAGCAGTTCTTC,CASSYLGGWSYNEQFF
TRBJ1-4,.,.,TRBV11-2,TGTGCCAGCAGCTTAGACAGGGGTAGTGAAAAACTGTTTTTT,CASSLDRGSEKLFF
TRBJ2-1,.,.,TRBV7-3,TGTGCCAGCAGCCTCATTGGGGTCTCCTACAATGAGCAGTTCTTC,CASSLIGVSYNEQFF
TRBJ1-1,few,.,TRBV9,TGTGCCAGCAGCGTAGATCTGGGGGCAAACACTGAAGCTTTCTTT,CASSVDLGANTEAFF
TRBJ1-2,.,TRBD1,TRBV19,TGTGCCAGTATCAAGCAGGGGGCGCGTGGCTACACCTTC,CASIKQGARGYTF
TRBJ2-7,.,.,TRBV5-6,TGTGCCAGCAGCCAGAGGGCCAGCTACGTATCCTACGAGCAGTACTTC,CASSQRASYVSYEQYF
TRBJ1-6,.,.,TRBV9,TGTGCCAGCAGCGTAGAGGTCGGTGGCGCGAATTCACCCCTCCACTTT,CASSVEVGGANSPLHF
TRBJ1-5,once,.,TRBV12-3/TRBV12-4,TGTGCCAGCAGTTTGCGAACAGGGCATTCCCAGCATTTT,CASSLRTGHSQHF
TRBJ1-1,.,.,TRBV5-8,TGTGCCAGCAGCCCCACAAGGGGACCCTACACTGAAGCTTTCTTT,CASSPTRGPYTEAFF
TRBJ1-1,.,.,TRBV10-2,TGCGCCAGCAGTGGTTTAGGGTTCGGTGAAGCTTTCTTT,CASSGLGFGEAFF
TRBJ2-7,.,.,TRBV9,TGTGCCAGCAGCGTAGGTTGGGGAGGCGAGCAGTACTTC,CASSVGWGGEQYF
TRBJ1-2,.,.,TRBV6-6,TGTGCCAGCAGACAAGCCCAGCAATATGGCTACACCTTC,CASRQAQQYGYTF
TRBJ2-7,.,.,TRBV7-2,TGTGCCAGCAGCTTATCCCCAGGAGGGGGCTACGAGCAGTACTTC,CASSLSPGGGYEQYF
TRBJ2-7,.,.,TRBV5-4,TGTGCCAGCAGCGCCCTATCTGAGGGGGGCATACTCTACGAGCAGTACTTC,CASSALSEGGILYEQYF
TRBJ2-3,.,.,TRBV10-3,TGTGCCATCAGTGAGAGCGCCAGCGGTGCATTCACAGATACGCAGTATTTT,CAISESASGAFTDTQYF
TRBJ2-7,.,.,TRBV10-3,TGTGCCATCAGGGGAGAGGGGAGAAACGAGCAGTACTTC,CAIRGEGRNEQYF
TRBJ2-7,.,TRBD2,TRBV5-1,TGCGCCAGCAGCTTGGGGGCTAGCGGGGGGGCGAGCTCCTACGAGCAGTACTTC,CASSLGASGGASSYEQYF
TRBJ1-1,.,.,TRBV19,TGTGCCAGTAGTCGGCCGGGGGCGGGAACTGAAGCTTTCTTT,CASSRPGAGTEAFF
TRBJ1-5,.,.,TRBV3-1/TRBV3-2,TGTGCCAGCAGCCAAGAAAGGGGTCCCAACCAGCCCCAGCATTTT,CASSQERGPNQPQHF
TRBJ2-7,.,.,TRBV5-5,TGTGCCAGCAGCTTGGATCGCCTTATCGAGGAGCAGTACTTC,CASSLDRLIEEQYF
TRBJ2-2,.,.,TRBV30,TGTGCCTGGAGTGCTGGGATGGCGGGGGAGCTGTTTTTT,CAWSAGMAGELFF
TRBJ1-5,.,.,TRBV28,TGTGCCAGCAGCCCAACTGGAACAGACGCTAGCAATCAGCCCCAGCATTTT,CASSPTGTDASNQPQHF
TRBJ2-7,.,TRBD2,TRBV5-1,TGCGCCAGCAGCTTTGGCGGGGGAAACTCCTACGAGCAGTACTTC,CASSFGGGNSYEQYF
TRBJ2-7,.,.,TRBV11-1,TGTGCCAGCAGCCACCCAGGCGGAAGCTCCTACGAGCAGTACTTC,CASSHPGGSSYEQYF
TRBJ1-6,.,.,TRBV4-1,TGCGCCAGCAGCCAAGGTCTAGGGGTTAATTCACCCCTCCACTTT,CASSQGLGVNSPLHF
TRBJ1-3,.,.,TRBV12-3/TRBV12-4,TGTGCCAGCAGTTTAAGCCAGGGAAACACCATATATTTT,CASSLSQGNTIYF
TRBJ1-1,.,.,TRBV21-1,TGTGCCAGCAGCACGGAGCGTAGGAACACTGAAGCTTTCTTT,CASSTERRNTEAFF
TRBJ2-1,.,TRBD2,TRBV9,TGTGCCAGCAGCGTAGGAGGTAGCGGGGGCTTCAATGAGCAGTTCTTC,CASSVGGSGGFNEQFF
TRBJ1-2,.,.,TRBV19,TGTGCCAGTAGTATCGGTAATTTTGGGGGGCGCAACTATGGCTACACCTTC,CASSIGNFGGRNYGYTF
TRBJ1-1,.,.,TRBV14,TGTGCCAGCAGCCACGGCTTAAACACTGAAGCTTTCTTT,CASSHGLNTEAFF
TRBJ1-3,.,.,TRBV5-8,TGTGCCAGCAGCGGTACGTCCAGGGGAGCAGGAAACACCATATATTTT,CASSGTSRGAGNTIYF
TRBJ1-5,.,.,TRBV18,TGTGCCAGCTCCCCCGGGGGCTATCAGCCCCAGCATTTT,CASSPGGYQPQHF
TRBJ1-2,once,.,TRBV10-3,TGTGCCACCTCTAGGGATTATGGCTACACCTTC,CATSRDYGYTF
TRBJ2-7,few,TRBD1,TRBV4-2,TGTGCCAGCAGCCGGACAGGACAGGGAGTTCCCTACGAGCAGTACTTC,CASSRTGQGVPYEQYF
TRBJ2-7,.,.,TRBV12-3/TRBV12-4,TGTGCCACCCTGGGGCCTAGGAGGAGCGAGCAGTACTTC,CATLGPRRSEQYF
TRBJ2-7,.,.,TRBV3-1/TRBV3-2,TGTGCCAGCAGCCAAGTCGGTTCCAGGGACCCCTACGAGCAGTACTTC,CASSQVGSRDPYEQYF
TRBJ2-1,.,.,TRBV27,TGTGCCAGCAGTCCTCTCGTCGGGGGCTCCTACAATGAGCAGTTCTTC,CASSPLVGGSYNEQFF
TRBJ1-6,.,.,TRBV27,TGTGCCAGCAAGGGGAACGGATATAATTCACCCCTCCACTTT,CASKGNGYNSPLHF
TRBJ2-3,.,TRBD2,TRBV5-1,TGCGCCAGCAGCCTTAGCGGGGGCACAGATACGCAGTATTTT,CASSLSGGTDTQYF
TRBJ1-1,.,TRBD1,TRBV6-5,TGTGCCAGCAGTTTCCGGGACAGGGGGCACACTGAAGCTTTCTTT,CASSFRDRGHTEAFF
TRBJ2-7,.,TRBD2,TRBV10-2,TGCGCCAGCAGAATAGCGGGGGGGCTCGAGCAGTACTTC,CASRIAGGLEQYF
TRBJ1-1,.,.,TRBV19,TGTGCCAGTACGCCGGGTTTAGGGTGGACTGAAGCTTTCTTT,CASTPGLGWTEAFF
TRBJ2-1,.,.,TRBV20-1,TGCAGTGCTAAAGGGGATGAGCAGTTCTTC,CSAKGDEQFF
TRBJ1-2,.,.,TRBV7-9,TGTGCCAGCAGCTTCGCCGCCTGGGAGGGCTACACCTTC,CASSFAAWEGYTF
TRBJ1-1,.,TRBD1,TRBV6-1,TGTGCCAGCAGAGAATCCGGGACAGGAGCTTTGAACACTGAAGCTTTCTTT,CASRESGTGALNTEAFF
TRBJ1-6,once,.,TRBV12-5,TGTGCTAGTGGTTTGGAAACTAATTCACCCCTCCACTTT,CASGLETNSPLHF
TRBJ1-2,.,.,TRBV10-3,TGTGCCATCAGGGAGGCAGGAGGTGGCTATGGCTACACCTTC,CAIREAGGGYGYTF
TRBJ1-5,.,TRBD1,TRBV15,TGTGCCACCAGCAGAGGAGGGGGCGAGGTTCAGCCCCAGCATTTT,CATSRGGGEVQPQHF
TRBJ1-2,once,.,TRBV12-3/TRBV12-4,TGTGCCAGCAGCTCGCACGTGAGGGGCTACACCTTC,CASSSHVRGYTF
TRBJ1-4,.,.,TRBV7-3,TGTGCCAGCAGCTTAGGCAACGGCGAAAAACTGTTTTTT,CASSLGNGEKLFF
TRBJ1-2,.,.,TRBV2,TGTGCCAGCAGTGAAGCAGGTCGCTATGGCTACACCTTC,CASSEAGRYGYTF
TRBJ2-5,.,.,TRBV10-2,TGCGCCAGCAGTGATCGGCAGATCCAAGAGACCCAGTACTTC,CASSDRQIQETQYF
TRBJ2-5,.,.,TRBV24-1,TGTGCCACCAGTGATTCTTGGACAGTTCAAGAGACCCAGTACTTC,CATSDSWTVQETQYF
TRBJ2-1,.,TRBD2,TRBV5-1,TGCGCCAGCAGCTCGTCAGCGGGGGGGCCTGGGAATGAGCAGTTCTTC,CASSSSAGGPGNEQFF